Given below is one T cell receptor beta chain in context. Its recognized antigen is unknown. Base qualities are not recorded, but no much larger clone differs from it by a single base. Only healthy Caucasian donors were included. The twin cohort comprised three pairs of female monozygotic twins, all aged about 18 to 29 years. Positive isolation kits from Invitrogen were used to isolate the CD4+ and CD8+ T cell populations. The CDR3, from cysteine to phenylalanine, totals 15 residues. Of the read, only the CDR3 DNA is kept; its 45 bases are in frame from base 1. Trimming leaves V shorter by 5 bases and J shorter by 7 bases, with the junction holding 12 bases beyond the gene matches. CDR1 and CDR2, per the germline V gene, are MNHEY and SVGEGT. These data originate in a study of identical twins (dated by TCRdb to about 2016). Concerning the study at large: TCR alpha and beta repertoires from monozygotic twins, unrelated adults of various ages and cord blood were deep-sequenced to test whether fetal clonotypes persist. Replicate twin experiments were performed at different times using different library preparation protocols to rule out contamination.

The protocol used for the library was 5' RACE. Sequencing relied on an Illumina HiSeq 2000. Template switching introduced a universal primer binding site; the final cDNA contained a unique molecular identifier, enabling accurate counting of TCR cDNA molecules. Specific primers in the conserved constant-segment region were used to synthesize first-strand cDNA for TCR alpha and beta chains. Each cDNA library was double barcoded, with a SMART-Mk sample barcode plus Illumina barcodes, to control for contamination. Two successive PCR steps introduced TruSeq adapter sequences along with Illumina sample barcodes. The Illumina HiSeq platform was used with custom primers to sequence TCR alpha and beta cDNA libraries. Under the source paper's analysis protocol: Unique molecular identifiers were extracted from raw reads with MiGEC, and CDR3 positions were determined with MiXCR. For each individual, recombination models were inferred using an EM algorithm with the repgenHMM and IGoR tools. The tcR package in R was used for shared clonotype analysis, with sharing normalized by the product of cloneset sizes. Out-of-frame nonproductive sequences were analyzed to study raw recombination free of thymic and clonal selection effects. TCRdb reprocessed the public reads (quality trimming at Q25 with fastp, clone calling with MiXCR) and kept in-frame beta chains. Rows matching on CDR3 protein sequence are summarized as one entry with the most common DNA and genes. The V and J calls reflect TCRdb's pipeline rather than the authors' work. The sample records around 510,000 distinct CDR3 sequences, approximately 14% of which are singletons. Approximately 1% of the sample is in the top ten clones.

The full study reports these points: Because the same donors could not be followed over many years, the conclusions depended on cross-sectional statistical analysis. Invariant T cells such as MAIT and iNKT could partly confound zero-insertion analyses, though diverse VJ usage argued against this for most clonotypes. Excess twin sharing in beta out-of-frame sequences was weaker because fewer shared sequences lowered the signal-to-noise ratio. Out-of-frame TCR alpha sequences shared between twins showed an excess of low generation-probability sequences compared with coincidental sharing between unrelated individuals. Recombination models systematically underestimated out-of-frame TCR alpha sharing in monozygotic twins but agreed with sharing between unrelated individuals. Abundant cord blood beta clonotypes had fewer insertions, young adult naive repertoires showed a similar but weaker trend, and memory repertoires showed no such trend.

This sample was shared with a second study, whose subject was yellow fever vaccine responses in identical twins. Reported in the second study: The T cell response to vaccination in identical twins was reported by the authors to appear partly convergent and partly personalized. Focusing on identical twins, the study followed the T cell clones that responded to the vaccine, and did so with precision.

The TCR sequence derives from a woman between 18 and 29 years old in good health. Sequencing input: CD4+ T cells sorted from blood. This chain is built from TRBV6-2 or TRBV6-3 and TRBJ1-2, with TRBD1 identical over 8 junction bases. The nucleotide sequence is TGTGCCAGCAGTGCCGGACAGGGAAACGGTTTTGGCTACACCTTC. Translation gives CASSAGQGNGFGYTF.